This TCR beta chain is drawn from a study of T cell repertoires in aging, cancer and after chemotherapy. Study background: Six age groups, ranging from 30 or younger to 70 or older, included the donors.

Peripheral blood genomic DNA, not sorted cells or RNA, was the template. Study results and caveats: Rebound thymic output was suggested by rising median generation probability during chemotherapy in each cancer cohort.

Rearranged V-D-J TRB sequences were amplified with a mixed TRB-A/B primer pool. One entry per CDR3 protein results from TCRdb running MiXCR on the multiplex PCR reads. The sample shows almost 5,000 distinct CDR3 sequences, roughly 40% of them seen only once. A note on this clonotype: Its antigen is currently unknown.

CDR1 SGHDT and CDR2 YYEEEE come from the germline V gene. This CDR3 region has 15 residues. The germline V and J ends were trimmed by 0 bases and 4 bases, with 13 bases remaining between them. The genes are TRBV5-6 and TRBJ1-2, with D possibly being TRBD1 (6 bases). The TCR originated in a human donor with a blood cancer. The sequencing input was blood. The CDR3 sequence is CASSLDFGGTYGYTF. CDR3 sequence (DNA): TGTGCCAGCAGCTTGGATTTCGGGGGCACCTATGGCTACACCTTC.